A single sample gave rise to the 11 T cell receptor beta chains below, sequenced in a study of early T cells in non-severe SARS-CoV-2 infection. TCRdb recomputed calls from the 5' RACE reads with MiXCR, one row per CDR3 protein. The sample lists 55,000 to 75,000 distinct CDR3 sequences; approximately 9.3% were seen once. Source material: whole blood. These receptors were obtained from an adult who was a healthcare worker with PCR-confirmed SARS-CoV-2 infection or an uninfected control (not recorded which).

This clonotype was seen at least ten times. J is TRBJ1-1 and V is TRBV12-5, with unresolved D. This CDR3 region has 14 residues. Germline CDR1 and CDR2: LGHNT and FRNRAP. Trimming removed 0 bases from V and 4 bases from J, with 9 bases in between. Here the CDR3 reads CASGLVAESTEAFF. The CDR3 DNA reads TGTGCTAGTGGTTTGGTAGCGGAGAGCACTGAAGCTTTCTTT.

Only a few counts were recorded for this clonotype. The V gene is TRBV18, the J gene TRBJ1-1; 7 bases match TRBD1. Germline lookup yields CDR1 KGHSH and CDR2 LQKENI. The CDR3 is 15 residues long. With 6 bases clipped from V and 1 base from J, the junction kept 8 bases outside the gene matches. This CDR3 is CASSSISGGNTEAFF. DNA of the CDR3: TGTGCCAGCTCGTCCATCTCAGGGGGGAACACTGAAGCTTTCTTT. Complete variable domain (other parts from reference TRBV18 and TRBJ1-1): NAGVMQNPRHLVRRRGQEARLRCSPMKGHSHVYWYRQLPEEGLKFMVYLQKENIIDESGMPKERFSAEFPKEGPSILRIQQVVRGDSAAYFCASSSISGGNTEAFFGQGTRLTVV.

The rearrangement links TRBV28 to TRBJ1-6, with 8 bases matching TRBD1. The CDR3 spans 11 residues. Germline values: CDR1 MDHEN, CDR2 SYDVKM. V shed 10 bases and J 15 bases; nucleotides not matched to a gene: 8. The CDR3 protein is CATNGGTGLHF. The CDR3 coding sequence is TGTGCCACAAATGGTGGGACAGGCCTCCACTTT.

This clonotype came up many times. The chain employs TRBV5-1 and TRBJ2-2, with a tentative D call TRBD2 (5 bases). This CDR3 region has 13 residues. Germline CDR1 is SGHRS and CDR2 is YFSETQ. V was shortened by 5 bases and J by 6 bases, with 11 bases between the two germline ends. This CDR3 reads CASSRGLAGELFF. CDR3 nucleotides: TGCGCCAGCAGTCGAGGGTTGGCCGGGGAGCTGTTTTTT. The full variable domain, in which reference TRBV5-1 and TRBJ2-2 provide the parts outside the CDR3, is KAGVTQTPRYLIKTRGQQVTLSCSPISGHRSVSWYQQTPGQGLQFLFEYFSETQRNKGNFPGRFSGRQFSNSRSEMNVSTLELGDSALYLCASSRGLAGELFFGEGSRLTVL.

Ten or more counts support this clonotype. CDR3 bases: TGTGCCAGCAGCCAAGATCATATTAGCCCGAGCACAGATACGCAGTATTTT. It yields the protein CASSQDHISPSTDTQYF. This chain joins TRBV14 and TRBJ2-3; no firm D call. Germline V gene data show CDR1 as SGHDN and CDR2 as FVKESK. With 0 bases removed from V and 0 bases from J, the gap between germline ends came to 13 bases. The CDR3 has 17 residues.

The chain recombines TRBV20-1 with TRBJ2-5; 12 nucleotides agree with TRBD2. This CDR3 comprises 16 residues. Germline CDR1 DFQATT, CDR2 SNEGSKA (reference sequence). Unmatched junction bases numbered 6, after V lost 3 bases and J lost 1 base. Here the CDR3 reads CSASGGLAGTQETQYF. CDR3 DNA sequence: TGCAGTGCTAGCGGAGGACTAGCGGGAACCCAAGAGACCCAGTACTTC.

The table lists this clonotype with many counts. The J gene is TRBJ2-1, the V gene TRBV11-2; D gene unclear. The CDR3 loop spans 14 amino acids. Germline CDR1 is SGHAT and CDR2 is FQNNGV. Deletions cut 0 bases from V and 7 bases from J, with 10 bases between. Here the CDR3 reads CASSLDLLLNEQFF. The DNA for the CDR3 is TGTGCCAGCAGCTTAGATCTCCTTTTGAATGAGCAGTTCTTC.

This clonotype was seen more than once but under ten times. The rearrangement joins TRBV11-2 to TRBJ1-6; 7 bases line up with TRBD1. CDR3 size: 14 residues. The germline CDR1 and CDR2 sequences are SGHAT and FQNNGV. The V gene end was trimmed by 1 base and the J gene end by 8 bases; junction bases not matched to a gene: 2. CDR3 protein: CASSLAGGDSPLHF. The CDR3 nucleotides read TGTGCCAGCAGCTTAGCAGGGGGTGATTCACCCCTCCACTTT.

The chain has TRBV18 and TRBJ1-1; D remains unclear. The V and J ends lost 3 bases and 1 base respectively, with 3 bases between them. The length of the CDR3 is 12 residues. From germline, CDR1 is KGHSH and CDR2 LQKENI. The CDR3 nucleotides are TGTGCCAGCTCACCTGCGAACACTGAAGCTTTCTTT. It translates to CASSPANTEAFF.

This clonotype was detected a few times. The J gene is TRBJ2-7, the V gene TRBV6-1; D perhaps matches TRBD1 (6 bases). CDR3 length: 14 amino acids. The V and J ends lost 5 bases and 1 base respectively, with 12 bases between them. The germline V gene has CDR1 MNHNS and CDR2 SASEGT. The CDR3 region is CASSPNRESYEQYV. CDR3 coding DNA: TGTGCCAGCAGTCCGAACAGGGAATCCTACGAGCAGTACGTC.

The chain joins TRBV7-2 to TRBJ2-4; possible D gene TRBD2, 5 bases. The V end lost 0 bases, the J end lost 0 bases, and 12 bases lay between the germline ends. Germline CDR1 SGHTA, CDR2 FQGNSA. The CDR3 has 17 amino acids. The CDR3 DNA sequence: TGTGCCAGCAGCTTAGCTTCCAGCGGACTAGCCAAAAACATTCAGTACTTC. Its protein is CASSLASSGLAKNIQYF.